This T cell receptor beta chain was sequenced for a study of technical replicates of blood from four donors. Assay used: immunoSEQ multiplex PCR; TCRdb lists only in-frame clones, some missing. The table shows about 100,000 clones, with approximately 95% occurring only once. Sequenced sample: T cells isolated from PBMCs. This receptor was identified in a human donor in good health.

CDR3: CASSPGQADNSPLHF. The CDR3 nucleotides read TGTGCCAGCAGCCCGGGACAGGCTGATAATTCACCCCTCCACTTT. The chain is built from TRBV7-6 and TRBJ1-6, with 8 bases fitting TRBD1. J was trimmed by 5 bases and V by 5 bases; bases with no gene match: 5. This CDR3 is built from 15 residues. The germline V gene encodes CDR1 SGHVS and CDR2 FNYEAQ.